One TCR beta chain is described in this entry. Its specificity is not known. CDR3 regions of TCR beta were amplified from RNA transcripts. The authors performed first-round RT-PCR with HTBI primers and then a second-round multiplex PCR. MiXCR, run by TCRdb on the multiplex PCR reads, gives a single entry per CDR3 protein. There are 600,000 to 950,000 distinct CDR3 sequences in the sample; around 40% occur only once, and around 40% lies in the top ten. V gave up 2 bases and J gave up 8 bases, with 15 bases separating them. The CDR3 consists of 15 residues. Germline CDR1 SEHNR, CDR2 FQNEAQ (reference sequence). The data stem from a study of Graves' ophthalmopathy and Graves' hyperthyroidism. General study findings and limits: Discriminating ophthalmopathy from stable hyperthyroidism, a 13-signature model attained a sensitivity of 85% to 90% and a specificity of around 77%. Most thyroid clonotypes with frequency above 0.001 were detected in blood too.

The chain employs TRBV7-9 and TRBJ1-4, with D tentatively TRBD1 (6 bases). The TCR was taken from an adult man with Graves' ophthalmopathy. Sequenced: peripheral blood. CDR3 bases: TGTGCCAGCAGCTTAATCCAGGGGATAGGGGAAAAACTGTTTTTT. The encoded protein is CASSLIQGIGEKLFF.